Below are 10 T cell receptor beta chains sequenced from a single sample in a study of T cell responses to AZD1222 COVID-19 vaccine. Assay: immunoSEQ multiplex PCR; the TCRdb copy retains only in-frame clones and omits some. The table has approximately 90,000 clones, 80% to 90% seen once. The sequencing used peripheral blood, collected on day 0 of AZD1222 vaccination. These receptors were taken from an adult in good health.

This rearrangement joins TRBV29-1 to TRBJ2-5; 7 bases are shared with TRBD1. Germline V gene data show CDR1 as SQVTM and CDR2 as ANQGSEA. Unmatched junction bases numbered 6, after V lost 3 bases and J lost 2 bases. The CDR3 is 14 amino acids. The CDR3 DNA sequence: TGCAGCGTTGATGGGGGCAGGGGGCAAGAGACCCAGTACTTC. Its protein product is CSVDGGRGQETQYF.

The rearrangement uses TRBV28 and TRBJ1-5; D is possibly TRBD1 (5 bases). The germline gives CDR1 MDHEN, CDR2 SYDVKM. The V end lost 2 bases, the J end lost 2 bases, and 13 bases lay between the germline ends. This CDR3 has 16 residues. The CDR3 loop reads CASSLAWDLGNQPQHF. The DNA for the CDR3 is TGTGCCAGCAGTTTAGCCTGGGACTTGGGCAATCAGCCCCAGCATTTT.

This chain connects TRBV5-1 to TRBJ2-5; 7 bases agree with TRBD2. The CDR3 loop spans 12 amino acids. Germline assignment: CDR1 SGHRS and CDR2 YFSETQ. The ends lost 4 bases at V and 5 bases at J; junction bases unmatched: 2. CDR3 sequence (DNA): TGCGCCAGCAGCCGTAGCGGGGAGACCCAGTACTTC. As protein: CASSRSGETQYF.

The chain links TRBV4-2 to TRBJ1-1; TRBD1 matches at 8 bases. V was clipped by 0 bases and J by 11 bases; unmatched bases: 11. The germline CDR1 and CDR2 sequences are LGHNA and YNFKEQ. The CDR3 covers 15 residues. The CDR3: CASSQDSPRGQFAFF. For the CDR3, the DNA is TGTGCCAGCAGCCAAGATTCCCCCAGGGGGCAGTTTGCTTTCTTT.

The chain combines TRBV6-1 with TRBJ1-4; D not certain. Germline V gives CDR1 MNHNS, CDR2 SASEGT. Trimming removed 7 bases at V and 5 bases at J, with 11 bases between. CDR3 size: 13 residues. The CDR3 reads CASTRTLNEKLFF. CDR3 sequence (DNA): TGTGCCAGCACCCGGACCCTAAATGAAAAACTGTTTTTT.

The rearrangement joins TRBV29-1 to TRBJ2-7; 9 bases map to TRBD2. With V trimmed by 0 bases and J by 0 bases, 9 bases remained unmatched. Germline V gene lookup returns CDR1 SQVTM and CDR2 ANQGSEA. This CDR3 is 17 amino acids long. The CDR3 sequence is CSVEDPPLAGSSYEQYF. In DNA form, the CDR3 reads TGCAGCGTTGAAGATCCCCCACTAGCGGGTAGCTCCTACGAGCAGTACTTC.

The chain employs TRBV6-6 and TRBJ2-5; D gene unclear. This CDR3 contains 13 residues. Trimming stripped 6 bases from V and 5 bases from J, with 13 bases between. Looked up from germline, CDR1 is MNHNY and CDR2 is SVGAGI (reference sequence). This chain's CDR3 is CASSPWAYETQYF. CDR3 sequence (DNA): TGTGCCAGCAGCCCATGGGCCTATGAGACCCAGTACTTC.

This chain joins TRBV13 and TRBJ2-1; tentatively, D is TRBD1 (7 bases). Trimming left V 4 bases short and J 4 bases short, with 14 bases between. Germline loops: CDR1 PRHDT, CDR2 FYEKMQ (reference sequence). This CDR3 spans 15 amino acids. As DNA, the CDR3 is TGTGCCAGCAGCTCCCCACAGGGGAGGTACAATGAGCAGTTCTTC. This encodes CASSSPQGRYNEQFF.

The genes are TRBV7-9 and TRBJ2-3, with D possibly TRBD2 on 6 matching bases. The V end was cut by 5 bases, the J end by 7 bases, with 19 bases between. CDR1 and CDR2 (germline): SEHNR, FQNEAQ (reference sequence). The CDR3 consists of 15 residues. CDR3 sequence (DNA): TGTGCCAGCAGCCCTATAGCGGCGACAGCAAATACGCAGTATTTT. Translated, it gives CASSPIAATANTQYF. Variable domain in full (rest from reference TRBV7-9 and TRBJ2-3): DTGVSQNPRHKITKRGQNVTFRCDPISEHNRLYWYRQTLGQGPEFLTYFQNEAQLEKSRLLSDRFSAERPKGSFSTLEIQRTEQGDSAMYLCASSPIAATANTQYFGPGTRLTVL.

The chain uses TRBV3-1 (or the pseudogene TRBV3-2) and TRBJ2-1, with TRBD2 matching over 13 bases. The CDR3 covers 17 residues. Per the germline V gene, CDR1 is LGHDT and CDR2 is YNNKEL (reference sequence). The trim removed 4 bases at V and 3 bases at J, leaving 6 bases unmatched. CDR3 nucleotides: TGTGCCAGCAGCCCACAACTAGCGGGAGGGCTCTACAATGAGCAGTTCTTC. Translating it yields CASSPQLAGGLYNEQFF.